The 22 T cell receptor beta chains given below trace back to one sample, sequenced in a study of identical twins. TCRdb re-called the 5' RACE reads through MiXCR, storing one row per CDR3 protein. The sample shows roughly 570,000 distinct CDR3 sequences, around 9.6% of them seen only once. This same sample was also part of a study on yellow fever vaccine responses in identical twins.

Sequencing input: PBMCs. The source of these receptors is a woman aged 18-30 years in good health.

The chain carries TRBV28 and TRBJ2-7; D remains unclear. The CDR3 length is 13 residues. Trimming took off 4 bases at V and 6 bases at J, with 13 bases between the two ends. Per germline, CDR1 MDHEN and CDR2 SYDVKM. The CDR3 here is CASSSSTPVEQYF. DNA of the CDR3: TGTGCCAGCAGTTCCTCGACCCCCGTCGAGCAGTACTTC. The full variable domain, its missing parts supplied by reference TRBV28 and TRBJ2-7, is DVKVTQSSRYLVKRTGEKVFLECVQDMDHENMFWYRQDPGLGLRLIYFSYDVKMKEKGDIPEGYSVSREKKERFSLILESASTNQTSMYLCASSSSTPVEQYFGPGTRLTVT.

The chain combines TRBV6-2 or TRBV6-3 with TRBJ2-7; a weak D match, TRBD1 (6 bases). The CDR3 has 16 residues. V gave up 5 bases and J gave up 1 base, with 18 bases separating them. Per germline, CDR1 MNHEY and CDR2 SVGEGT. The CDR3 DNA reads as TGTGCCAGCAGTAAACAAGGACAGCTGTTTTCCTACGAGCAGTACTTC. Translated, it gives CASSKQGQLFSYEQYF.

This clonotype appeared many times. This chain joins TRBV5-1 and TRBJ2-7, with TRBD1 identical over 7 bases. The junction had 6 bases not matched to a gene; V was cut back by 2 bases and J by 4 bases. Germline lookup yields CDR1 SGHRS and CDR2 YFSETQ. CDR3 length: 14 amino acids. CDR3 nucleotides: TGCGCCAGCAGCTTCACAGGGGTTGGGTACGAGCAGTACTTC. It yields the protein CASSFTGVGYEQYF.

Points on this clonotype: The germline gene is not matched at one end of the junction; a read error may be the cause. This chain joins TRBV4-2 and TRBJ2-1; D possibly uses TRBD1 or TRBD2 (5 bases each). Germline V CDR1 and CDR2: LGHNA, YNFKEQ. There are 15 residues in the CDR3. CDR3 protein: CASRQSGTSDNEQFF. The CDR3, as DNA: TGTGCCAGCCGCCAATCCGGGACGTCTGACAATGAGCAGTTCTTC.

This clonotype was detected many times. J is TRBJ2-5 and V is TRBV9; TRBD2 aligns across 7 bases. V lost 0 bases to trimming and J lost 2 bases; unmatched junction nucleotides: 7. Germline CDR1 reads SGDLS; CDR2 reads YYNGEE. CDR3 size: 16 residues. In nucleotides, the CDR3 is TGTGCCAGCAGCGTAGCTACTCAGGGAGGGCAAGAGACCCAGTACTTC. Residues: CASSVATQGGQETQYF. Filled out from reference TRBV9 and TRBJ2-5, the complete variable domain reads DSGVTQTPKHLITATGQRVTLRCSPRSGDLSVYWYQQSLDQGLQFLIQYYNGEERAKGNILERFSAQQFPDLHSELNLSSLELGDSALYFCASSVATQGGQETQYFGPGTRLLVL.

This clonotype has at least ten counts. The chain combines TRBV29-1 with TRBJ2-2; 8 bases are a match to TRBD1. Trimming removed 1 base from V and 8 bases from J; junction bases left unmatched: 9. Germline V gene sequence: CDR1 SQVTM, CDR2 ANQGSEA. The CDR3 loop spans 15 amino acids. CDR3 bases: TGCAGCGTTGAAGGGGGCAGGGGGCGCGGAGGGGAGCTGTTTTTT. It encodes CSVEGGRGRGGELFF.

The chain carries TRBV20-1 and TRBJ2-1, with no clear D. The CDR3 extends over 14 amino acids. Germline V CDR1 and CDR2: DFQATT, SNEGSKA (reference sequence). V lost 3 bases to trimming and J lost 6 bases, with 15 bases between them. This CDR3 reads CSASRHSDPNEQFF. The CDR3, as DNA: TGCAGTGCTAGCCGGCATTCAGACCCCAATGAGCAGTTCTTC.

J is TRBJ2-2 and V is TRBV5-1; D is possibly TRBD1 (5 bases). V lost 6 bases and J lost 4, with 16 bases in between. The CDR3 consists of 15 residues. In germline, CDR1 is SGHRS, CDR2 YFSETQ. Here the CDR3 DNA reads TGCGCCAGCAACTTACTGGGGCGCACCACCGGGGAGCTGTTTTTT. The encoded protein is CASNLLGRTTGELFF.

The chain combines TRBV19 with TRBJ2-7; 7 bases map to TRBD1. This CDR3 is built from 13 residues. Losses at the gene ends were 6 bases for V and 5 bases for J; bases not matched to a gene: 7. Germline V gene lookup returns CDR1 LNHDA and CDR2 SQIVND (reference sequence). The CDR3 sequence is CASSSTGLDEQYF. The DNA for the CDR3 is TGTGCCAGTAGCTCGACAGGGTTAGACGAGCAGTACTTC.

This clonotype showed up many times. V and J are TRBV12-3 or TRBV12-4 and TRBJ2-7; perhaps TRBD2 as D (6 bases). V was cut by 5 bases and J by 3 bases, with 17 bases left in between. CDR3 size: 15 residues. CDR3 region: CASSPGTLSGYEQYF. In DNA, the CDR3 is TGTGCCAGCAGTCCTGGGACTCTTTCTGGCTACGAGCAGTACTTC.

This clonotype has at least ten counts. The chain has TRBV15 and TRBJ2-1, with unresolved D. Trimming stripped 7 bases from V and 0 bases from J, with 13 bases between. The CDR3 has 15 amino acids. Germline V gene lookup returns CDR1 LNHNV and CDR2 YYDKDF (reference sequence). CDR3 amino acids: CATTGDLSSYNEQFF. CDR3 nucleotide sequence: TGTGCCACCACAGGAGATCTGAGCTCCTACAATGAGCAGTTCTTC.

The chain combines TRBV7-9 with TRBJ2-5; D might be TRBD2 (5 bases). The CDR3 is 15 amino acids. Deletions cut 3 bases from V and 4 bases from J, with 15 bases between. The V gene's germline CDR1 is SEHNR and CDR2 FQNEAQ (reference sequence). CDR3 protein: CASSLLTRGRETQYF. For the CDR3, the DNA is TGTGCCAGCAGCTTGTTGACTCGAGGGCGAGAGACCCAGTACTTC.

There are a few counts of this clonotype. The chain couples TRBV7-9 to TRBJ2-7; 11 positions agree with TRBD2. Trimming cost V 5 bases and J 1 base; bases outside gene matches: 7. The V gene's germline CDR1 is SEHNR and CDR2 FQNEAQ (reference sequence). CDR3 length equals 16 residues. The CDR3, as DNA: TGTGCCAGCAGCCCTTTGACTAGCGGGGTATCCTACGAGCAGTACTTC. Encoded protein: CASSPLTSGVSYEQYF.

This clonotype was detected a few times. The chain employs TRBV11-1 and TRBJ2-1; 7 bases match TRBD1. J was trimmed by 5 bases and V by 1 base; bases with no gene match: 20. The CDR3 is made up of 20 amino acids. Germline CDR1 is SGHAT and CDR2 is FQDESV (reference sequence). CDR3 DNA: TGTGCCAGCAGCTTAGGTATCCGACAGGGTAGTAGTGGCCTACACAATGAGCAGTTCTTC. Protein sequence: CASSLGIRQGSSGLHNEQFF.

V usage is TRBV6-1 and J usage is TRBJ2-1; D call uncertain. Germline V gene data show CDR1 as MNHNS and CDR2 as SASEGT. CDR3 length: 11 amino acids. The V gene lost 4 bases and the J gene lost 10 bases, with 8 bases spanning the gap. The CDR3 loop reads CASSGHIEQFF. CDR3 in DNA: TGTGCCAGCAGTGGACACATCGAGCAGTTCTTC.

This clonotype was counted only a few times. The CDR3 spells CSAIGTSGAHQETQYF. CDR3 DNA: TGCAGTGCTATCGGGACTAGCGGGGCACATCAAGAGACCCAGTACTTC. The V gene is TRBV20-1, the J gene TRBJ2-5, with 13 bases aligning to TRBD2. CDR1 and CDR2 from the germline V gene are DFQATT and SNEGSKA (reference sequence). This CDR3 region has 16 residues. Trimming at V came to 4 bases and at J to 2 bases, leaving 7 bases not matched to a gene.

This clonotype was recorded at least ten times. V gene TRBV20-1 combines with J gene TRBJ2-7; D gene uncertain. Deletions cut 3 bases from V and 3 bases from J, with 12 bases between. The CDR3 is made up of 13 amino acids. From germline, CDR1 is DFQATT and CDR2 SNEGSKA (reference sequence). As DNA, the CDR3 is TGCAGTGCTAGGGTTAGCTGGGACTACGAGCAGTACTTC. It codes for CSARVSWDYEQYF.

This clonotype appeared many times. The J gene is TRBJ2-3, the V gene TRBV7-9; D gene ambiguous. The CDR3 loop spans 12 amino acids. Trimming cost V 6 bases and J 3 bases, with 7 bases left between them. Germline loops: CDR1 SEHNR, CDR2 FQNEAQ (reference sequence). The CDR3: CASRPETDTQYF. CDR3 sequence (DNA): TGTGCCAGCAGGCCAGAAACAGATACGCAGTATTTT.

The V call is TRBV4-3, the J call TRBJ2-3, with D hard to call. This CDR3 is 15 amino acids long. V was clipped by 1 base and J by 3 bases, with 11 bases between them. Germline CDR1 and CDR2: LGHNA and YSLEER. The CDR3 sequence is CASSQGPNPTDTQYF. CDR3 nucleotides: TGCGCCAGCAGCCAAGGGCCTAACCCGACAGATACGCAGTATTTT.

In its sample, this clonotype was seen many times. J is TRBJ2-5 and V is TRBV28, with 7 bases identical to TRBD1. In germline, CDR1 is MDHEN, CDR2 SYDVKM. The ends lost 5 bases at V and 4 bases at J; junction bases unmatched: 13. The CDR3 is made up of 16 amino acids. The CDR3 DNA reads as TGTGCCAGCAGTCCTACAGGGACAGCCCGCTTAGAGACCCAGTACTTC. It yields the protein CASSPTGTARLETQYF.

This clonotype has at least ten counts. V is TRBV12-3 or TRBV12-4 and J is TRBJ1-4; the match to TRBD1 covers 7 bases. V gave up 5 bases and J gave up 1 base; unmatched junction bases: 4. This CDR3 comprises 15 residues. CDR3 in amino acids: CASSPWDRTNEKLFF. For the CDR3, the DNA is TGTGCCAGCAGTCCCTGGGACAGAACTAATGAAAAACTGTTTTTT.

There are a few counts of this clonotype. The chain has TRBV7-2 and TRBJ2-1; 8 bases match TRBD2. This CDR3 region has 16 residues. V lost 4 bases to trimming and J lost 4 bases; unmatched junction nucleotides: 9. CDR1 is SGHTA and CDR2 is FQGNSA in the germline V gene. The CDR3 sequence: CASSYLGGGRYNEQFF. Written as DNA, the CDR3 is TGTGCCAGCAGCTACCTAGGCGGGGGGCGGTACAATGAGCAGTTCTTC.